This T cell receptor (beta chain) was recorded in a study of blood T cell repertoires in COVID-19. Turning to the study itself: Both acute and convalescent COVID-19 samples were obtained from the United States, Italy and Spain. PBMCs, B-cell-depleted T cells, or T cells provided the cDNA or gDNA that made up the material.

This CDR3 region has 14 residues. V was pared by 0 bases and J by 10 bases, with 10 bases between. Germline-derived CDR1 and CDR2 are LGHNT and FRNRAP. In the authors' workflow: Reference gene primer amplification gave nucleated cell count estimates. Sequenced by immunoSEQ multiplex PCR; TCRdb stores in-frame clones only, minus some. That table is the source of V, J and clone size, and D and trimming were worked out from the DNA. The sample lists approximately 100,000 clones, more than 75% occurring once. This chain links TRBV12-5 with TRBJ1-6; maybe TRBD1 (6 bases). The clonotype originates from a woman aged 70 to 79 with acute or convalescent COVID-19. Sequencing used peripheral blood. CDR3 sequence (DNA): TGTGCTAGTGGTTTGGTAGGGGGTGGATCACCCCTCCACTTT. Translating gives CASGLVGGGSPLHF.